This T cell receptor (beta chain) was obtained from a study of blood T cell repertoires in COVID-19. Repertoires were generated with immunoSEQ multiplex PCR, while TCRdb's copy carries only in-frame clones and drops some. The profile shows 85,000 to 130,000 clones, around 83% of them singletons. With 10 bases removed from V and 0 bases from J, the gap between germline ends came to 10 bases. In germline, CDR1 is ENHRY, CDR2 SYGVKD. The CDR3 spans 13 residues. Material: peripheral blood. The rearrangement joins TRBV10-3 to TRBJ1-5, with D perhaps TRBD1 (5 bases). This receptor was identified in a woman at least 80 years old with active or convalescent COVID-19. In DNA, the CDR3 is TGTGCCACCACCAGGGATAGCAATCAGCCCCAGCATTTT. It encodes CATTRDSNQPQHF.